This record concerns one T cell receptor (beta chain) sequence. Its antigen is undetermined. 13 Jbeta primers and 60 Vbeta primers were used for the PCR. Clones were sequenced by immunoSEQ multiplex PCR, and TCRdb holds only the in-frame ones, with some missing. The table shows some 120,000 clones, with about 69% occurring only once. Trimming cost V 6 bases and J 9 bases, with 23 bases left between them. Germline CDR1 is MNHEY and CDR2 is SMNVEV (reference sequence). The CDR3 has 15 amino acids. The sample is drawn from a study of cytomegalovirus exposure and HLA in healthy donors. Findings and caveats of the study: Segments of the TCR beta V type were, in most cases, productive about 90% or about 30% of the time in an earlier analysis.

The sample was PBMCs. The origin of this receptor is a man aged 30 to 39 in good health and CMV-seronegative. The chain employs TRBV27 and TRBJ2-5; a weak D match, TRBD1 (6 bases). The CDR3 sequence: CASRDRGIHGVAQYF. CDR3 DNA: TGTGCCAGCAGGGATAGGGGGATCCACGGGGTAGCCCAGTACTTC.